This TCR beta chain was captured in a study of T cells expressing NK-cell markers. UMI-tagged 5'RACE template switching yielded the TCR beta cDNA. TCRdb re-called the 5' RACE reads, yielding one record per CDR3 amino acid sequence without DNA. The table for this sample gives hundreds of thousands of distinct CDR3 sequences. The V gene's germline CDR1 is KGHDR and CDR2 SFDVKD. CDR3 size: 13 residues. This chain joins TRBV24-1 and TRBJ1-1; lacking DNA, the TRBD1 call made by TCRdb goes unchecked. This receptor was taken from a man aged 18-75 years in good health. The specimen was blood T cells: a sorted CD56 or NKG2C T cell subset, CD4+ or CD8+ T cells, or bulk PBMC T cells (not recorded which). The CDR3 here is CATSEPGGGGVFF.